This TCR beta chain was obtained from a study of blood T cells in healthy people across ages. Study findings and constraints: Naive CD4+ cells and diversity were both higher in long-lived donors than in aged donors. Reliance upon unsorted PBMCs precluded definitive naive versus antigen-experienced comparison. Per million T cells, TCR beta diversity dropped about linearly as age rose.

The CDR3 has 14 residues. J lost 4 bases, V lost 6 bases, and 6 bases had no gene match. The germline CDR1 and CDR2 sequences are SGHAT and FQNNGV. PCR was performed a second time for roughly 6 to 12 cycles using a sample-barcoded 5' primer and a J-beta primer mix. Each single sample gave us at least 3 million CDR3-containing paired-end reads. TCRdb recomputed calls from the 5' RACE reads with MiXCR, one row per CDR3 protein. The data hold approximately 880,000 distinct CDR3 sequences, with around 48% observed a single time. This clonotype was detected many times. The antigen is undetermined. V usage is TRBV11-2 and J usage is TRBJ1-1, with 9 bases matching TRBD1. Sequencing was carried out using blood. This receptor was taken from a man between 25 and 39 years old in good health. CDR3 sequence reads: CASSLTGGRTEAFF. As DNA, the CDR3 is TGTGCCAGCAGTTTGACAGGGGGGCGCACTGAAGCTTTCTTT.